This paragraph covers one T cell receptor (beta chain) sequence. Its cognate antigen is unknown. Samples: about 28 days before transplant, then days 30, 100 and 180 after. This sample is part of a study of T cell clonotyping in hematopoietic cell transplantation. Study-level findings and limits: Pathologically expanded recipient clonotypes increased progressively from day 30 to day 180 as diversity fell. At the given depth, recipient repertoires were over 95% de novo clonotypes. No sorting was done, leaving CD4 and CD8 contributions mixed.

Sequenced by immunoSEQ multiplex PCR; TCRdb stores in-frame clones only, minus some. The repertoire has 10,000 to 15,000 clones, 80% to 95% of them found once; the top ten carry about 7.2%. The sequences come from PBMCs, collected 100 days after allogeneic stem cell transplant. The sequence derives from a female patient aged 50-65 years who had an allogeneic stem cell transplant from an unrelated donor, so the T cells may come from the graft donor. Some clones in this sample may be carry-over from other donors' samples.

For the CDR3, the DNA is TGTGCCAGTAGTATAGCCGGGCAGGGATACATTCAGTACTTC. It encodes CASSIAGQGYIQYF. This chain links TRBV19 with TRBJ2-4, with D perhaps matching TRBD1 (5 bases). The CDR3 runs to 14 residues. The V gene's germline CDR1 is LNHDA and CDR2 SQIVND (reference sequence). V lost 1 base and J lost 8, with 12 bases in between.